Presented here are 25 T cell receptor beta chains from one specimen sequenced in a study of shared clonotypes between healthy human individuals. Some clones are missing from TCRdb's copy, which holds only in-frame ones; the method was immunoSEQ multiplex PCR. The repertoire holds roughly 2,000,000 clones, with around 96% as singletons. CD8 cells regarded as naive lacked CD45RO, were positively chosen for CCR7, and omitted terminally differentiated effector memory CD45RA+ cells. The sequencing sample was made of naive CD8+ T cells sorted from blood. Every receptor here comes from a man aged 18 to 35 in good health.

The J gene is TRBJ1-1, the V gene TRBV12-5, with TRBD1 as a possible D gene (5 bases). Trimming stripped 0 bases from V and 0 bases from J, with 8 bases between. The germline V gene has CDR1 LGHNT and CDR2 FRNRAP. There are 15 residues in the CDR3. The CDR3 nucleotides read TGTGCTAGTGGTTTGGTACGGGGGATGAACACTGAAGCTTTCTTT. It translates to CASGLVRGMNTEAFF.

This sequence joins TRBV6-5 and TRBJ2-3; D is unclear. The CDR3 consists of 14 residues. Germline values: CDR1 MNHEY, CDR2 SVGAGI. Trimming removed 2 bases from V and 7 bases from J, with 13 bases in between. Written as DNA, the CDR3 is TGTGCCAGCAGTTACCTCGATGATTTCTATACGCAGTATTTT. It is translated as CASSYLDDFYTQYF.

The J gene is TRBJ2-1, the V gene TRBV7-2, with TRBD2 identical over 11 bases. Unmatched junction bases numbered 2, after V lost 4 bases and J lost 6 bases. CDR1 is SGHTA and CDR2 is FQGNSA in the germline V gene. The CDR3 is made up of 14 amino acids. The CDR3 DNA is TGTGCCAGCAGCTATGGGACTAGCGGCAATGAGCAGTTCTTC. This gives the protein CASSYGTSGNEQFF.

This chain joins TRBV10-3 and TRBJ2-1; a possible D gene is TRBD2 (5 bases). Germline V gene data show CDR1 as ENHRY and CDR2 as SYGVKD. Trimming stripped 1 base from V and 2 bases from J, with 12 bases between. This CDR3 has 16 residues. DNA of the CDR3: TGTGCCATCAGTGAGTGGCCTACCGGGGCCTACAATGAGCAGTTCTTC. Protein product: CAISEWPTGAYNEQFF.

This clone has a single count. Different DNA sequences within this sample yield the same CDR3. J is TRBJ2-5 and V is TRBV9; TRBD2 agrees at 8 bases. Trimming removed 2 bases from V and 1 base from J; junction bases left unmatched: 4. Per germline, CDR1 SGDLS and CDR2 YYNGEE. CDR3 length: 15 residues. The CDR3 DNA reads TGTGCCAGCAGCGTCGGCGGGGGGTCCCAAGAGACCCAGTACTTC. Translated: CASSVGGGSQETQYF.

The J gene is TRBJ2-7, the V gene TRBV27, with 8 bases identical to TRBD1. J gave up 3 bases and V 5 bases, and 3 bases lay outside the gene matches. Germline CDR1 MNHEY, CDR2 SMNVEV (reference sequence). The CDR3 has 13 amino acids. CDR3 region: CASSAGGGYEQYF. In DNA, the CDR3 is TGTGCCAGCAGTGCAGGGGGCGGCTACGAGCAGTACTTC.

This chain uses TRBV28 with TRBJ2-3; weak D call: TRBD1 (6 bases). The germline V and J ends were trimmed by 6 bases and 6 bases, with 19 bases remaining between them. The CDR3 has 15 amino acids. From germline, CDR1 is MDHEN and CDR2 SYDVKM. As DNA, the CDR3 is TGTGCCAGCAGGCGCGACAGGCTTTCCGGGGATACGCAGTATTTT. Translated: CASRRDRLSGDTQYF. Full variable domain (missing parts from reference TRBV28 and TRBJ2-3): DVKVTQSSRYLVKRTGEKVFLECVQDMDHENMFWYRQDPGLGLRLIYFSYDVKMKEKGDIPEGYSVSREKKERFSLILESASTNQTSMYLCASRRDRLSGDTQYFGPGTRLTVL.

This clone has only one observation. The genes are TRBV7-9 and TRBJ2-5; TRBD2 matches at 15 bases. This CDR3 region has 17 residues. V shed 2 bases, J shed 4 bases, and the junction held 5 bases outside the gene matches. Germline CDR1 reads SEHNR; CDR2 reads FQNEAQ (reference sequence). CDR3 loop: CASSLRGTSGRRETQYF. The CDR3 DNA follows: TGTGCCAGCAGCTTAAGGGGGACTAGCGGGAGGCGAGAGACCCAGTACTTC.

On this clone itself: Within the sample, other DNA sequences also encode this same CDR3. The genes are TRBV13 and TRBJ2-3; tentative D call: TRBD2 (5 bases). Between the trimmed V and J ends, which lost 4 bases and 0 bases, there was a span of 11 bases. This CDR3 comprises 15 residues. The germline CDR1 and CDR2 sequences are PRHDT and FYEKMQ (reference sequence). CDR3 nucleotides: TGTGCCAGCAGCTCCAGCGGAACTAGCACAGATACGCAGTATTTT. Translation gives CASSSSGTSTDTQYF.

A remark on this clone: Additional DNA sequences in this sample encode the identical CDR3. The V gene is TRBV27, the J gene TRBJ1-1; D is possibly TRBD1 (6 bases). CDR3 length: 14 residues. Germline CDR1 is MNHEY and CDR2 is SMNVEV (reference sequence). V was trimmed by 6 bases and J by 1 base, leaving 12 bases between them. CDR3: CASSLLGGNTEAFF. The DNA of the CDR3 is TGTGCCAGCAGCCTACTAGGGGGGAACACTGAAGCTTTCTTT.

This clone was picked up one time. The genes are TRBV4-2 and TRBJ2-7; weak D call: TRBD1 (6 bases). This CDR3 has 14 amino acids. The germline CDR1 and CDR2 sequences are LGHNA and YNFKEQ. The V end lost 2 bases, the J end lost 4 bases, and 12 bases lay between the germline ends. Here the CDR3 DNA reads TGTGCCAGCAGCCAATGGATGGGGGCTTACGAGCAGTACTTC. It translates to CASSQWMGAYEQYF.

V usage is TRBV4-2 and J usage is TRBJ1-3, with D maybe TRBD1 (5 bases). V lost 5 bases and J lost 4, with 15 bases in between. The CDR3 has 15 residues. The germline V gene has CDR1 LGHNA and CDR2 YNFKEQ. CDR3 DNA: TGTGCCAGCAGCGAACCCGGGGCGATCGGAAACACCATATATTTT. Translated: CASSEPGAIGNTIYF.

The chain carries TRBV10-2 and TRBJ2-1, with 12 bases lining up with TRBD2. From germline, CDR1 is WSHSY and CDR2 SAAADI. The CDR3 spans 16 residues. The V gene end was trimmed by 2 bases and the J gene end by 10 bases; junction bases not matched to a gene: 9. CDR3 amino acids: CASSEPRGLAGREQFF. In DNA, the CDR3 is TGCGCCAGCAGTGAGCCCCGCGGACTAGCGGGAAGGGAGCAGTTCTTC.

The V call is TRBV11-2, the J call TRBJ1-1; 7 bases align to TRBD1. Germline CDR1 SGHAT, CDR2 FQNNGV. Trimming cost V 0 bases and J 1 base; bases outside gene matches: 2. The CDR3 covers 15 residues. CDR3 sequence (DNA): TGTGCCAGCAGCTTAGAAGGGACAGCGAACACTGAAGCTTTCTTT. It translates to CASSLEGTANTEAFF. Together with reference TRBV11-2 and TRBJ1-1, the CDR3 gives the full variable domain: EAGVAQSPRYKIIEKRQSVAFWCNPISGHATLYWYQQILGQGPKLLIQFQNNGVVDDSQLPKDRFSAERLKGVDSTLKIQPAKLEDSAVYLCASSLEGTANTEAFFGQGTRLTVV.

This clone was detected once. The rearrangement links TRBV4-1 to TRBJ2-4; 7 bases agree with TRBD1. Unmatched junction bases numbered 0, after V lost 1 base and J lost 0 bases. This CDR3 spans 15 amino acids. Germline lookup yields CDR1 MGHRA and CDR2 YSYEKL. Here the CDR3 reads CASSQGTGAKNIQYF. CDR3 sequence (DNA): TGCGCCAGCAGCCAAGGGACAGGAGCCAAAAACATTCAGTACTTC.

Of note for this clone: Within the sample, other DNA sequences also encode this same CDR3. The V gene is TRBV4-1, the J gene TRBJ2-5; 7 bases agree with TRBD1. J was trimmed by 1 base and V by 1 base; bases with no gene match: 3. The CDR3 sequence is 15 residues long. Germline-derived CDR1 and CDR2 are MGHRA and YSYEKL. The CDR3 DNA reads TGCGCCAGCAGCCAAGGACAGGGAACCCAAGAGACCCAGTACTTC. Its protein is CASSQGQGTQETQYF.

V and J are TRBV19 and TRBJ1-2; D possibly corresponds to TRBD1 (5 bases). Germline V gene data show CDR1 as LNHDA and CDR2 as SQIVND (reference sequence). This CDR3 has 15 amino acids. Trimming removed 10 bases at V and 3 bases at J, with 21 bases between. CDR3 sequence reads: CATSGTMETDYGYTF. CDR3 nucleotide sequence: TGTGCCACCTCTGGGACCATGGAGACGGACTATGGCTACACCTTC.

The chain employs TRBV6-5 and TRBJ1-1; 8 bases map to TRBD1. CDR1 is MNHEY, CDR2 SVGAGI, per germline. The CDR3 consists of 16 residues. V trimming: 2 bases; J trimming: 4 bases; junction bases outside the gene matches: 9. The CDR3 sequence is CASSYTPTGEFTEAFF. CDR3 DNA sequence: TGTGCCAGCAGTTACACTCCGACAGGGGAGTTCACTGAAGCTTTCTTT.

The V and J genes are TRBV4-1 and TRBJ2-7, with 9 bases aligning to TRBD1. The junction had 10 bases not matched to a gene; V was cut back by 3 bases and J by 4 bases. CDR1 is MGHRA, CDR2 YSYEKL, per germline. The length of the CDR3 is 16 residues. The CDR3, as DNA: TGCGCCAGCAGCCAGGTCAGCACGGGACAGGGATACGAGCAGTACTTC. It translates to CASSQVSTGQGYEQYF.

The rearrangement uses TRBV6-1 and TRBJ2-3; 11 bases agree with TRBD2. The CDR3 has 14 amino acids. Germline V gene lookup returns CDR1 MNHNS and CDR2 SASEGT. The V gene end was trimmed by 11 bases and the J gene end by 3 bases; junction bases not matched to a gene: 7. In DNA, the CDR3 is TGTGCCGGTAGCGGGGGGGCAGAAACAGATACGCAGTATTTT. It specifies CAGSGGAETDTQYF.

This chain links TRBV6-5 with TRBJ2-1; 9 bases match TRBD1. The germline V gene has CDR1 MNHEY and CDR2 SVGAGI. Unmatched junction bases numbered 6, after V lost 6 bases and J lost 6 bases. This CDR3 spans 14 amino acids. The chain's CDR3 is CASRGRDRVNEQFF. In DNA, the CDR3 is TGTGCCAGCAGGGGCCGGGACAGGGTCAATGAGCAGTTCTTC.

The gene calls are TRBV27 and TRBJ2-7; a weak D match, TRBD2 (6 bases). CDR1 and CDR2 from the germline V gene are MNHEY and SMNVEV (reference sequence). V lost 5 bases and J 1 base, leaving 18 bases between the germline ends. This CDR3 comprises 16 residues. CDR3 residues: CASSRLGGTVSYEQYF. The CDR3 DNA reads TGTGCCAGCAGTCGACTTGGGGGGACCGTATCCTACGAGCAGTACTTC.

This chain links TRBV19 with TRBJ2-4; TRBD1 aligns across 7 bases. The germline V gene encodes CDR1 LNHDA and CDR2 SQIVND (reference sequence). V lost 7 bases to trimming and J lost 6 bases; unmatched junction nucleotides: 21. The CDR3 runs 18 residues. The CDR3 DNA follows: TGTGCCAGTACTCCTTACAGGGGCGGCTTTGGACCCGGAAACATTCAGTACTTC. The encoded protein is CASTPYRGGFGPGNIQYF.

The gene calls are TRBV7-9 and TRBJ2-3, with TRBD2 identical over 7 bases. Germline lookup yields CDR1 SEHNR and CDR2 FQNEAQ (reference sequence). The junction had 7 bases not matched to a gene; V was cut back by 1 base and J by 0 bases. The CDR3 spans 17 residues. CDR3 loop: CASSLVGGRTSTDTQYF. DNA of the CDR3: TGTGCCAGCAGCTTAGTGGGCGGGAGAACTAGCACAGATACGCAGTATTTT.

This clone appeared a few times. The chain joins TRBV15 to TRBJ1-2; weak D call: TRBD1 (5 bases). The germline V and J ends were trimmed by 5 bases and 2 bases, with 21 bases remaining between them. CDR1 is LNHNV and CDR2 is YYDKDF in the germline V gene (reference sequence). This CDR3 comprises 17 residues. The CDR3 DNA is TGTGCCACCAGCCAGCGGGCAGGGCCATGGGAGAACTATGGCTACACCTTC. It is translated as CATSQRAGPWENYGYTF.